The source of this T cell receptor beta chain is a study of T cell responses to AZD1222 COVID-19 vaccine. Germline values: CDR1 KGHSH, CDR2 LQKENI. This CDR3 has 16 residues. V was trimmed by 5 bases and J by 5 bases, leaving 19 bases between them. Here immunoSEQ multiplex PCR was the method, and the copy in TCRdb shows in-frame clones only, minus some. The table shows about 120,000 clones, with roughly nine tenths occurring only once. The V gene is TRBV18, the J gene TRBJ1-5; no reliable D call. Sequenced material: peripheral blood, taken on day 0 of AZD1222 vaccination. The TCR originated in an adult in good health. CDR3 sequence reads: CASSSAGPGSDQPQHF. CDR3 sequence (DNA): TGTGCCAGCTCATCTGCTGGGCCAGGCTCGGATCAGCCCCAGCATTTT.